Shown below are 27 T cell receptor beta chains from a single sample sequenced in a study of cytomegalovirus exposure and HLA in healthy donors. The table came from immunoSEQ multiplex PCR; TCRdb's copy has only in-frame clones and leaves some out. There are some 56,000 clones in the sample; about 92% occur only once, and 1.5% to 2% lies in the top ten. The specimen was PBMCs. These receptors all stem from a woman aged 18-29 years in good health and CMV-seropositive.

This chain joins TRBV6-5 and TRBJ2-5; the D gene is possibly TRBD1 (6 bases). The V and J ends lost 7 bases and 14 bases respectively, with 17 bases between them. This CDR3 contains 11 residues. Germline values: CDR1 MNHEY, CDR2 SVGAGI. The CDR3 DNA is TGTGCCAGCAAAAAATCCCGGGACATCTACTTC. Its protein product is CASKKSRDIYF.

The V call is TRBV10-1, the J call TRBJ2-3; perhaps TRBD2 as D (6 bases). V was clipped by 2 bases and J by 4 bases, with 10 bases between them. Per the germline V gene, CDR1 is WNHNN and CDR2 is SYGVQD (reference sequence). This CDR3 has 14 amino acids. Here the CDR3 reads CASSEGLSADTQYF. The CDR3 DNA follows: TGCGCCAGCAGTGAGGGACTAAGCGCAGATACGCAGTATTTT.

This clone was recorded once. This chain links TRBV27 with TRBJ2-3, with D possibly matching TRBD2 (5 bases). The V gene's germline CDR1 is MNHEY and CDR2 SMNVEV (reference sequence). CDR3 size: 13 residues. V dropped 6 bases and J dropped 4 bases, with 11 bases sitting between them. The CDR3 loop reads CASRNSGADTQYF. CDR3 nucleotide sequence: TGTGCCAGCAGAAATTCCGGGGCAGATACGCAGTATTTT.

This rearrangement joins TRBV20-1 to TRBJ2-7; D unclear. CDR1 and CDR2 (germline): DFQATT, SNEGSKA (reference sequence). V lost 4 bases, J lost 4 bases, and 8 bases lay in between. This CDR3 has 11 residues. The CDR3, as DNA: TGCAGTGCTATATACAGTTACGAGCAGTACTTC. It translates to CSAIYSYEQYF.

The J gene is TRBJ1-1, the V gene TRBV7-6, with D unclear. The CDR3 runs to 13 residues. Germline CDR1 and CDR2: SGHVS and FNYEAQ. V was clipped by 2 bases and J by 5 bases, with 9 bases between them. Here the CDR3 DNA reads TGTGCCAGCAGCTTAAATCGAGGGACTGAAGCTTTCTTT. It translates to CASSLNRGTEAFF. The full variable domain, its missing parts supplied by reference TRBV7-6 and TRBJ1-1, is GAGVSQSPRYKVTKRGQDVALRCDPISGHVSLYWYRQALGQGPEFLTYFNYEAQQDKSGLPNDRFSAERPEGSISTLTIQRTEQRDSAMYRCASSLNRGTEAFFGQGTRLTVV.

The V gene is TRBV4-1, the J gene TRBJ2-3; 14 nucleotides align to TRBD2. The CDR3 has 17 residues. Per the germline V gene, CDR1 is MGHRA and CDR2 is YSYEKL. The V gene end was trimmed by 4 bases and the J gene end by 1 base; junction bases not matched to a gene: 4. DNA of the CDR3: TGCGCCAGCAGCCGCGGACTAGCGGGGGGACGCACAGATACGCAGTATTTT. Encoded protein: CASSRGLAGGRTDTQYF.

The CDR3 loop reads CASSYPGGYGYTF. Written as DNA, the CDR3 is TGTGCCAGCAGTTACCCGGGGGGGTATGGCTACACCTTC. The V and J genes are TRBV6-5 and TRBJ1-2, with D maybe TRBD1 (5 bases). The CDR3 consists of 13 residues. The V end lost 2 bases, the J end lost 5 bases, and 9 bases lay between the germline ends. CDR1 and CDR2 from the germline V gene are MNHEY and SVGAGI.

This chain uses TRBV6-5 with TRBJ2-3; maybe TRBD2 (6 bases). The CDR3 is made up of 16 amino acids. In germline, CDR1 is MNHEY, CDR2 SVGAGI. Trimming took 2 bases from V and 0 from J, leaving 12 bases between them. The CDR3 is CASSYEGGVSTDTQYF. The CDR3 nucleotides are TGTGCCAGCAGTTACGAGGGCGGGGTTAGCACAGATACGCAGTATTTT.

This chain uses TRBV2 with TRBJ2-7, with 8 bases lining up with TRBD1. CDR3 length: 14 amino acids. J was trimmed by 3 bases and V by 1 base; bases with no gene match: 2. From germline, CDR1 is SNHLY and CDR2 FYNNEI. CDR3 bases: TGTGCCAGCAGTGAAGGGACAGGGTACTACGAGCAGTACTTC. As protein: CASSEGTGYYEQYF.

The rearrangement links TRBV30 to TRBJ1-4; 7 nucleotides line up with TRBD1. The V gene end was trimmed by 5 bases and the J gene end by 7 bases; junction bases not matched to a gene: 10. The germline V gene encodes CDR1 GTSNPN and CDR2 SVGIG (reference sequence). The CDR3 covers 14 residues. CDR3 sequence: CAWGAGQVLEKLFF. The CDR3 DNA sequence: TGTGCCTGGGGGGCCGGACAGGTTCTTGAAAAACTGTTTTTT.

CDR3 amino acids: CASSRDRDRQFF. The CDR3 DNA reads as TGTGCCAGCAGCAGGGACAGGGATAGGCAGTTCTTC. The chain combines TRBV7-8 with TRBJ2-1; TRBD1 agrees at 9 bases. Trimming took 5 bases from V and 12 from J; bases not matched to a gene: 5. From germline, CDR1 is SGHVS and CDR2 FQNEAQ. The CDR3 loop spans 12 amino acids.

The chain links TRBV6-5 to TRBJ2-7; D possibly corresponds to TRBD2 (6 bases). V was shortened by 8 bases and J by 1 base, with 12 bases between the two germline ends. The CDR3 is made up of 13 amino acids. Germline CDR1 and CDR2: MNHEY and SVGAGI. CDR3 residues: CASGGTKSYEQYF. The CDR3 nucleotides are TGTGCCAGCGGGGGGACCAAATCCTACGAGCAGTACTTC.

The J gene is TRBJ2-5, the V gene TRBV7-7; TRBD2 aligns across 8 bases. V was pared by 11 bases and J by 7 bases, with 12 bases of the junction left unmatched. This CDR3 is 13 amino acids long. Germline CDR1 reads SSHAT; CDR2 reads FNYEAQ (reference sequence). CDR3 protein: CASGRGPMGTQYF. The CDR3 DNA sequence: TGTGCCTCCGGGAGGGGCCCCATGGGGACCCAGTACTTC.

The chain carries TRBV6-1 and TRBJ1-6; 7 bases map to TRBD1. The CDR3 is made up of 15 amino acids. V gave up 6 bases and J gave up 4 bases; unmatched junction bases: 6. Per germline, CDR1 MNHNS and CDR2 SASEGT. The CDR3 DNA sequence: TGTGCCAGCAGGAAGGACAGGACTTATAATTCACCCCTCCACTTT. Encoded protein: CASRKDRTYNSPLHF.

The chain links TRBV19 to TRBJ2-1, with unresolved D. The germline V gene encodes CDR1 LNHDA and CDR2 SQIVND (reference sequence). This CDR3 contains 14 residues. Trimming shortened V by 6 bases and J by 8 bases, and 17 bases separated the two germline ends. DNA of the CDR3: TGTGCCAGTAGCTTGGTAAGAACTACTGATGAGCAGTTCTTC. It yields the protein CASSLVRTTDEQFF.

In this sample, this clone turned up once. The chain has TRBV7-9 and TRBJ1-2; no reliable D call. CDR3 length: 15 amino acids. Germline V gene lookup returns CDR1 SEHNR and CDR2 FQNEAQ (reference sequence). The ends were cut back, 1 base at V and 4 bases at J, with 13 bases in the middle. The CDR3 region is CASSLGLGRGYGYTF. CDR3 nucleotide sequence: TGTGCCAGCAGCTTAGGTTTAGGGAGAGGCTATGGCTACACCTTC.

The CDR3 region is CASGQGAGGYTF. The CDR3 DNA follows: TGTGCCAGCGGACAGGGGGCAGGCGGCTACACCTTC. The rearrangement links TRBV2 to TRBJ1-2; TRBD1 aligns across 11 bases. V lost 8 bases, J lost 8 bases, and 4 bases stayed unmatched. The CDR3 is 12 amino acids. Germline V lookup: CDR1 SNHLY, CDR2 FYNNEI.

This clone was counted a single time. The rearrangement links TRBV4-1 to TRBJ1-2; no clear D. Trimming left V 2 bases short and J 4 bases short, with 17 bases between. CDR3 length equals 16 residues. Germline CDR1 MGHRA, CDR2 YSYEKL. DNA for the CDR3: TGCGCCAGCAGCCAATCCCACCGGGATAATATCTATGGCTACACCTTC. This translates into CASSQSHRDNIYGYTF.

The rearrangement uses TRBV5-1 and TRBJ1-1; D not resolved. The V gene's germline CDR1 is SGHRS and CDR2 YFSETQ. Trimming took 5 bases from V and 0 from J, leaving 11 bases between them. The CDR3 is made up of 14 amino acids. The CDR3 sequence: CASSNGNMNTEAFF. Here the CDR3 DNA reads TGCGCCAGCAGTAACGGGAATATGAACACTGAAGCTTTCTTT.

The chain employs TRBV6-1 and TRBJ2-7; TRBD1 aligns across 7 bases. V was pared by 6 bases and J by 7 bases, with 12 bases of the junction left unmatched. The CDR3 is 14 residues long. Germline V lookup: CDR1 MNHNS, CDR2 SASEGT. CDR3 protein: CASRKRGRLWEQYF. The CDR3 region has the DNA TGTGCCAGCAGAAAAAGGGGGCGCTTATGGGAGCAGTACTTC.

The V and J genes are TRBV7-9 and TRBJ2-5; possible D gene TRBD2, 5 bases. This CDR3 has 13 amino acids. The germline V and J ends were trimmed by 5 bases and 5 bases, with 12 bases remaining between them. Germline CDR1 is SEHNR and CDR2 is FQNEAQ (reference sequence). The CDR3 spells CASSPLARETQYF. The DNA of the CDR3 is TGTGCCAGCAGCCCCCTAGCTCGTGAGACCCAGTACTTC. Full variable domain (remainder filled in from reference TRBV7-9 and TRBJ2-5): DTGVSQNPRHKITKRGQNVTFRCDPISEHNRLYWYRQTLGQGPEFLTYFQNEAQLEKSRLLSDRFSAERPKGSFSTLEIQRTEQGDSAMYLCASSPLARETQYFGPGTRLLVL.

The chain combines TRBV15 with TRBJ2-5; D gene unclear. In germline, CDR1 is LNHNV, CDR2 YYDKDF (reference sequence). This CDR3 has 13 amino acids. With 1 base removed from V and 2 bases from J, the gap between germline ends came to 5 bases. CDR3 loop: CATSRGLQETQYF. The CDR3 DNA is TGTGCCACCAGCAGAGGGCTTCAAGAGACCCAGTACTTC.

V gene TRBV5-1 combines with J gene TRBJ1-2, with D tentatively TRBD1 (5 bases). The V end lost 2 bases, the J end lost 6 bases, and 8 bases lay between the germline ends. CDR1 is SGHRS and CDR2 is YFSETQ in the germline V gene. The length of the CDR3 is 12 residues. The CDR3 DNA reads as TGCGCCAGCAGCTTTCAGGGCCATGGCTACACCTTC. Translating it yields CASSFQGHGYTF.

The chain couples TRBV4-1 to TRBJ2-1; 12 bases line up with TRBD2. The CDR3 runs 17 residues. The junction had 6 bases not matched to a gene; V was cut back by 0 bases and J by 6 bases. Germline CDR1 MGHRA, CDR2 YSYEKL. The CDR3 is CASSQDPLAGGVNEQFF. The CDR3 nucleotides read TGCGCCAGCAGCCAAGACCCACTAGCGGGGGGCGTCAATGAGCAGTTCTTC.

The genes are TRBV5-6 and TRBJ2-3, with D possibly matching TRBD1 (5 bases). The CDR3 is 15 amino acids. CDR1 and CDR2 from the germline V gene are SGHDT and YYEEEE. Trimming pared 5 bases from V and 2 bases from J, leaving 15 bases between. For the CDR3, the DNA is TGTGCCAGCAGACCAAGAGGTGGACACACAGATACGCAGTATTTT. Translating it yields CASRPRGGHTDTQYF.

This rearrangement joins TRBV18 to TRBJ1-1; D is possibly TRBD1 (5 bases). V lost 4 bases and J 4 bases, leaving 13 bases between the germline ends. The V gene's germline CDR1 is KGHSH and CDR2 LQKENI. The length of the CDR3 is 14 residues. The CDR3 DNA follows: TGTGCCAGCTCACTTTCGGGGGAGGGCACTGAAGCTTTCTTT. Translated: CASSLSGEGTEAFF.

The chain carries TRBV5-1 and TRBJ2-1; tentatively, D is TRBD1 (6 bases). V was pared by 4 bases and J by 5 bases, with 16 bases between. The CDR3 contains 15 residues. CDR1 is SGHRS, CDR2 YFSETQ, per germline. The CDR3 region is CASSGHGTRNNEQFF. The CDR3 region has the DNA TGCGCCAGCAGCGGACACGGGACACGAAACAATGAGCAGTTCTTC.